These 18 T cell receptor beta chains share one sample of origin, sequenced in a study of glioma-infiltrating T cells. The iRepertoire nested amplicon-rescue multiplex PCR amplified TCR alpha and beta CDR3s from RNA. From the multiplex PCR reads, TCRdb called clonotypes with MiXCR, one entry per CDR3 protein. The sample yields about 380,000 distinct CDR3 sequences, roughly two fifths seen once. Sequencing was carried out using glioma tissue, nonneoplastic brain tissue, or PBMCs (not recorded which). These receptors originate from a human donor with low-grade glioma or glioblastoma, undergoing nonglioma brain surgery, or in good health (not recorded which).

The chain carries TRBV6-5 and TRBJ2-1, with D possibly being TRBD2 (5 bases). This CDR3 contains 12 residues. Deletions cut 7 bases from V and 6 bases from J, with 10 bases between. Germline V gives CDR1 MNHEY, CDR2 SVGAGI. The CDR3 region is CASTREPNEQFF. As DNA, the CDR3 is TGTGCCAGCACGAGGGAGCCCAATGAGCAGTTCTTC.

Many counts were recorded for this clonotype. The chain couples TRBV7-9 to TRBJ2-3; D is perhaps TRBD1 or TRBD2 (6 bases each). V lost 0 bases and J 6 bases, leaving 16 bases between the germline ends. The V gene's germline CDR1 is SEHNR and CDR2 FQNEAQ (reference sequence). The CDR3 loop spans 16 amino acids. CDR3 sequence: CASSLAMGGAQDTQYF. CDR3 bases: TGTGCCAGCAGCTTAGCGATGGGGGGCGCTCAGGATACGCAGTATTTT.

This clonotype was picked up many times. This chain links TRBV6-1 with TRBJ2-7; 7 bases line up with TRBD2. This CDR3 has 15 residues. The germline V gene has CDR1 MNHNS and CDR2 SASEGT. V lost 6 bases, J lost 0 bases, and 8 bases stayed unmatched. CDR3 bases: TGTGCCAGCAGGGGTACGGGACTACACTCCTACGAGCAGTACTTC. It specifies CASRGTGLHSYEQYF.

The chain employs TRBV2 and TRBJ2-7; TRBD2 is a possible D gene (5 bases). In germline, CDR1 is SNHLY, CDR2 FYNNEI. V lost 7 bases and J lost 2, with 18 bases in between. This CDR3 spans 15 amino acids. The CDR3 reads CASNSGDPEAYEQYF. DNA of the CDR3: TGTGCCAGCAATTCGGGCGACCCGGAGGCCTACGAGCAGTACTTC.

In this sample, this clonotype turned up many times. The rearrangement links TRBV28 to TRBJ2-1; no clear D. Germline V gene sequence: CDR1 MDHEN, CDR2 SYDVKM. This CDR3 has 16 amino acids. Deletions cut 6 bases from V and 3 bases from J, with 18 bases between. The CDR3 nucleotides are TGTGCCAGCAGACCGGCCAGTGGGTTCGACTACAATGAGCAGTTCTTC. It codes for CASRPASGFDYNEQFF.

Comment on this clonotype: A much more abundant neighbour one base away suggests this may be a read error. The V gene is TRBV27, the J gene TRBJ2-7; possible D gene TRBD1, 6 bases. The CDR3 length is 13 residues. Per the germline V gene, CDR1 is MNHEY and CDR2 is SMNVEV (reference sequence). V dropped 0 bases and J dropped 10 bases, with 13 bases sitting between them. CDR3 region: CASSLSQGLNQYF. The CDR3 bases are TGTGCCAGCAGTTTATCTCAGGGGTTGAATCAGTACTTC.

As DNA, the CDR3 is TGTGCCAGCAGTTTATTGGGCCAGGGATCCAATCAGCCCCAGCATTTT. It translates to CASSLLGQGSNQPQHF. This rearrangement joins TRBV27 to TRBJ1-5; a possible D gene is TRBD1 (5 bases). Germline V gene data show CDR1 as MNHEY and CDR2 as SMNVEV (reference sequence). V gave up 1 base and J gave up 3 bases, with 13 bases separating them. CDR3 length: 16 residues.

As to this clonotype: The conserved closing phenylalanine or tryptophan is absent in this CDR3, likely reflecting a read error. The chain combines TRBV28 with TRBJ1-2; 8 nucleotides match TRBD1. Germline V gene lookup returns CDR1 MDHEN and CDR2 SYDVKM. After removal of 5 bases from V and 8 bases from J, the junction contained 4 bases not matched to a gene. This CDR3 is built from 12 residues. Written as DNA, the CDR3 is TGTGCCAGCAGTCACAGGGGGGGGGGCTACACCCTC. Translation: CASSHRGGGYTL.

The chain employs TRBV6-1 and TRBJ2-5, with TRBD2 matching 7 bases. In germline, CDR1 is MNHNS, CDR2 SASEGT. V trimming: 9 bases; J trimming: 7 bases; junction bases outside the gene matches: 17. The CDR3 spans 15 residues. The CDR3 reads CASFRPSGVAGTQYF. In nucleotides, the CDR3 is TGTGCCAGTTTCAGGCCTTCGGGGGTAGCGGGGACCCAGTACTTC.

This clonotype was detected once. A junction boundary mismatches the germline segment, possibly from a read error. The gene calls are TRBV6-2 or TRBV6-3 and TRBJ2-5, with D possibly called TRBD1 or TRBD2 (6 bases each). CDR1 is MNHEY, CDR2 SVGEGT, per germline. CDR3 length equals 12 residues. The CDR3 reads CASKGGQEAQYF. The CDR3 DNA follows: TGTGCCAGCAAAGGGGGGCAAGAGGCCCAGTACTTC.

The table lists this clonotype with a few counts. The chain recombines TRBV5-5 with TRBJ2-3; a weak D match, TRBD1 (5 bases). Trimming took 2 bases from V and 4 from J, leaving 5 bases between them. Germline CDR1 SGHKS, CDR2 YYEKEE (reference sequence). This CDR3 region has 12 residues. The CDR3 DNA reads TGTGCCAGCAGCTTCAGGGCAGATACGCAGTATTTT. This translates into CASSFRADTQYF. The full variable domain, rest sourced from reference TRBV5-5 and TRBJ2-3, is DAGVTQSPTHLIKTRGQQVTLRCSPISGHKSVSWYQQVLGQGPQFIFQYYEKEERGRGNFPDRFSARQFPNYSSELNVNALLLGDSALYLCASSFRADTQYFGPGTRLTVL.

J is TRBJ1-1 and V is TRBV4-3, with 7 bases identical to TRBD1. The CDR3 is 15 amino acids. Germline CDR1 is LGHNA and CDR2 is YSLEER. With V trimmed by 4 bases and J by 2 bases, 7 bases remained unmatched. CDR3 amino acids: CASSLTRDSNTEAFF. The CDR3 DNA follows: TGCGCCAGCAGCCTCACGAGGGACAGTAACACTGAAGCTTTCTTT.

Remarks on this clonotype: A read error may explain this, as a much larger clone is one base away. J is TRBJ2-3 and V is TRBV27, with D perhaps assigned TRBD1 or TRBD2 (6 bases each). Germline V gene data show CDR1 as MNHEY and CDR2 as SMNVEV (reference sequence). This CDR3 is built from 15 residues. CDR3 in amino acids: CSSSSGGTYADTQYF. The CDR3 DNA follows: TGTTCCAGCAGTTCCGGAGGGACATATGCCGATACGCAGTATTTT.

J is TRBJ2-1 and V is TRBV20-1; D gene uncertain. There are 14 residues in the CDR3. Germline-derived CDR1 and CDR2 are DFQATT and SNEGSKA (reference sequence). DNA for the CDR3: TGCAGCCTCATGGGAAGTAGCTCCTACAATGAGCAGTTCTTC. Translation: CSLMGSSSYNEQFF.

Remarks on this clonotype: This may come from a read error, since a much larger clone is one base off. V is TRBV6-1 and J is TRBJ2-5; the D is unclear. The DNA matches TRBJ2-7 better at its end, which makes the J call doubtful. Germline V gives CDR1 MNHNS, CDR2 SASEGT. CDR3 length: 15 residues. CDR3 nucleotides: TGTGCCAGCAGTCCCACCAGGACGCGTACCTACGAGCAGTACTTC. Its protein product is CASSPTRTRTYEQYF.

This clonotype has at least ten counts. The V and J genes are TRBV28 and TRBJ2-3, with TRBD2 matching over 9 bases. CDR3 length: 16 amino acids. Germline V CDR1 and CDR2: MDHEN, SYDVKM. V gave up 1 base and J gave up 6 bases; unmatched junction bases: 8. This CDR3 reads CASSLYAGGPIDTQYF. In DNA form, the CDR3 reads TGTGCCAGCAGTTTATATGCGGGAGGGCCGATCGATACGCAGTATTTT.

This clonotype appeared a few times. The chain employs TRBV4-1 and TRBJ2-3; the D gene is possibly TRBD1 (6 bases). The CDR3 spans 14 residues. CDR1 MGHRA and CDR2 YSYEKL come from the germline V gene. V lost 5 bases, J lost 1 base, and 10 bases lay in between. CDR3 coding DNA: TGCGCCAGCAGCTGGGACATTGGCACAGATACGCAGTATTTT. This codes for CASSWDIGTDTQYF.

To note about this clonotype: A much larger clone lies a single base off, so this may be a read error. V and J are TRBV25-1 and TRBJ1-4; D not resolved. The V end was cut by 5 bases, the J end by 9 bases, with 13 bases between. This CDR3 has 13 residues. CDR1 is MGHDK and CDR2 is SYGVNS in the germline V gene. The CDR3 is CASSLARRKKLFF. The CDR3 DNA follows: TGTGCCAGCAGTCTGGCGAGGAGAAAAAAACTGTTTTTT.